This T cell receptor (beta chain) originates from a study of blood T cell repertoires in COVID-19. This clone was counted once. The protocol was immunoSEQ multiplex PCR, while the TCRdb copy is restricted to in-frame clones and leaves out a portion. The sample yields 200,000 to 250,000 clones, roughly nine tenths seen once. Cohorts were assigned according to the clinical history that participants reported. Germline CDR1 MGHRA, CDR2 YSYEKL. V was clipped by 0 bases and J by 5 bases; unmatched bases: 6. The CDR3 totals 15 residues. The chain carries TRBV4-1 and TRBJ2-5, with TRBD2 identical over 7 bases. The TCR comes from a woman aged 50 to 60 in a cohort exposed to, infected with or recovered from COVID-19 (not recorded which). The sample comprised PBMCs or T cells enriched from blood (not recorded which). CDR3 sequence reads: CASSQDLVGGETQYF. The DNA of the CDR3 is TGCGCCAGCAGCCAAGATCTGGTGGGAGGGGAGACCCAGTACTTC.